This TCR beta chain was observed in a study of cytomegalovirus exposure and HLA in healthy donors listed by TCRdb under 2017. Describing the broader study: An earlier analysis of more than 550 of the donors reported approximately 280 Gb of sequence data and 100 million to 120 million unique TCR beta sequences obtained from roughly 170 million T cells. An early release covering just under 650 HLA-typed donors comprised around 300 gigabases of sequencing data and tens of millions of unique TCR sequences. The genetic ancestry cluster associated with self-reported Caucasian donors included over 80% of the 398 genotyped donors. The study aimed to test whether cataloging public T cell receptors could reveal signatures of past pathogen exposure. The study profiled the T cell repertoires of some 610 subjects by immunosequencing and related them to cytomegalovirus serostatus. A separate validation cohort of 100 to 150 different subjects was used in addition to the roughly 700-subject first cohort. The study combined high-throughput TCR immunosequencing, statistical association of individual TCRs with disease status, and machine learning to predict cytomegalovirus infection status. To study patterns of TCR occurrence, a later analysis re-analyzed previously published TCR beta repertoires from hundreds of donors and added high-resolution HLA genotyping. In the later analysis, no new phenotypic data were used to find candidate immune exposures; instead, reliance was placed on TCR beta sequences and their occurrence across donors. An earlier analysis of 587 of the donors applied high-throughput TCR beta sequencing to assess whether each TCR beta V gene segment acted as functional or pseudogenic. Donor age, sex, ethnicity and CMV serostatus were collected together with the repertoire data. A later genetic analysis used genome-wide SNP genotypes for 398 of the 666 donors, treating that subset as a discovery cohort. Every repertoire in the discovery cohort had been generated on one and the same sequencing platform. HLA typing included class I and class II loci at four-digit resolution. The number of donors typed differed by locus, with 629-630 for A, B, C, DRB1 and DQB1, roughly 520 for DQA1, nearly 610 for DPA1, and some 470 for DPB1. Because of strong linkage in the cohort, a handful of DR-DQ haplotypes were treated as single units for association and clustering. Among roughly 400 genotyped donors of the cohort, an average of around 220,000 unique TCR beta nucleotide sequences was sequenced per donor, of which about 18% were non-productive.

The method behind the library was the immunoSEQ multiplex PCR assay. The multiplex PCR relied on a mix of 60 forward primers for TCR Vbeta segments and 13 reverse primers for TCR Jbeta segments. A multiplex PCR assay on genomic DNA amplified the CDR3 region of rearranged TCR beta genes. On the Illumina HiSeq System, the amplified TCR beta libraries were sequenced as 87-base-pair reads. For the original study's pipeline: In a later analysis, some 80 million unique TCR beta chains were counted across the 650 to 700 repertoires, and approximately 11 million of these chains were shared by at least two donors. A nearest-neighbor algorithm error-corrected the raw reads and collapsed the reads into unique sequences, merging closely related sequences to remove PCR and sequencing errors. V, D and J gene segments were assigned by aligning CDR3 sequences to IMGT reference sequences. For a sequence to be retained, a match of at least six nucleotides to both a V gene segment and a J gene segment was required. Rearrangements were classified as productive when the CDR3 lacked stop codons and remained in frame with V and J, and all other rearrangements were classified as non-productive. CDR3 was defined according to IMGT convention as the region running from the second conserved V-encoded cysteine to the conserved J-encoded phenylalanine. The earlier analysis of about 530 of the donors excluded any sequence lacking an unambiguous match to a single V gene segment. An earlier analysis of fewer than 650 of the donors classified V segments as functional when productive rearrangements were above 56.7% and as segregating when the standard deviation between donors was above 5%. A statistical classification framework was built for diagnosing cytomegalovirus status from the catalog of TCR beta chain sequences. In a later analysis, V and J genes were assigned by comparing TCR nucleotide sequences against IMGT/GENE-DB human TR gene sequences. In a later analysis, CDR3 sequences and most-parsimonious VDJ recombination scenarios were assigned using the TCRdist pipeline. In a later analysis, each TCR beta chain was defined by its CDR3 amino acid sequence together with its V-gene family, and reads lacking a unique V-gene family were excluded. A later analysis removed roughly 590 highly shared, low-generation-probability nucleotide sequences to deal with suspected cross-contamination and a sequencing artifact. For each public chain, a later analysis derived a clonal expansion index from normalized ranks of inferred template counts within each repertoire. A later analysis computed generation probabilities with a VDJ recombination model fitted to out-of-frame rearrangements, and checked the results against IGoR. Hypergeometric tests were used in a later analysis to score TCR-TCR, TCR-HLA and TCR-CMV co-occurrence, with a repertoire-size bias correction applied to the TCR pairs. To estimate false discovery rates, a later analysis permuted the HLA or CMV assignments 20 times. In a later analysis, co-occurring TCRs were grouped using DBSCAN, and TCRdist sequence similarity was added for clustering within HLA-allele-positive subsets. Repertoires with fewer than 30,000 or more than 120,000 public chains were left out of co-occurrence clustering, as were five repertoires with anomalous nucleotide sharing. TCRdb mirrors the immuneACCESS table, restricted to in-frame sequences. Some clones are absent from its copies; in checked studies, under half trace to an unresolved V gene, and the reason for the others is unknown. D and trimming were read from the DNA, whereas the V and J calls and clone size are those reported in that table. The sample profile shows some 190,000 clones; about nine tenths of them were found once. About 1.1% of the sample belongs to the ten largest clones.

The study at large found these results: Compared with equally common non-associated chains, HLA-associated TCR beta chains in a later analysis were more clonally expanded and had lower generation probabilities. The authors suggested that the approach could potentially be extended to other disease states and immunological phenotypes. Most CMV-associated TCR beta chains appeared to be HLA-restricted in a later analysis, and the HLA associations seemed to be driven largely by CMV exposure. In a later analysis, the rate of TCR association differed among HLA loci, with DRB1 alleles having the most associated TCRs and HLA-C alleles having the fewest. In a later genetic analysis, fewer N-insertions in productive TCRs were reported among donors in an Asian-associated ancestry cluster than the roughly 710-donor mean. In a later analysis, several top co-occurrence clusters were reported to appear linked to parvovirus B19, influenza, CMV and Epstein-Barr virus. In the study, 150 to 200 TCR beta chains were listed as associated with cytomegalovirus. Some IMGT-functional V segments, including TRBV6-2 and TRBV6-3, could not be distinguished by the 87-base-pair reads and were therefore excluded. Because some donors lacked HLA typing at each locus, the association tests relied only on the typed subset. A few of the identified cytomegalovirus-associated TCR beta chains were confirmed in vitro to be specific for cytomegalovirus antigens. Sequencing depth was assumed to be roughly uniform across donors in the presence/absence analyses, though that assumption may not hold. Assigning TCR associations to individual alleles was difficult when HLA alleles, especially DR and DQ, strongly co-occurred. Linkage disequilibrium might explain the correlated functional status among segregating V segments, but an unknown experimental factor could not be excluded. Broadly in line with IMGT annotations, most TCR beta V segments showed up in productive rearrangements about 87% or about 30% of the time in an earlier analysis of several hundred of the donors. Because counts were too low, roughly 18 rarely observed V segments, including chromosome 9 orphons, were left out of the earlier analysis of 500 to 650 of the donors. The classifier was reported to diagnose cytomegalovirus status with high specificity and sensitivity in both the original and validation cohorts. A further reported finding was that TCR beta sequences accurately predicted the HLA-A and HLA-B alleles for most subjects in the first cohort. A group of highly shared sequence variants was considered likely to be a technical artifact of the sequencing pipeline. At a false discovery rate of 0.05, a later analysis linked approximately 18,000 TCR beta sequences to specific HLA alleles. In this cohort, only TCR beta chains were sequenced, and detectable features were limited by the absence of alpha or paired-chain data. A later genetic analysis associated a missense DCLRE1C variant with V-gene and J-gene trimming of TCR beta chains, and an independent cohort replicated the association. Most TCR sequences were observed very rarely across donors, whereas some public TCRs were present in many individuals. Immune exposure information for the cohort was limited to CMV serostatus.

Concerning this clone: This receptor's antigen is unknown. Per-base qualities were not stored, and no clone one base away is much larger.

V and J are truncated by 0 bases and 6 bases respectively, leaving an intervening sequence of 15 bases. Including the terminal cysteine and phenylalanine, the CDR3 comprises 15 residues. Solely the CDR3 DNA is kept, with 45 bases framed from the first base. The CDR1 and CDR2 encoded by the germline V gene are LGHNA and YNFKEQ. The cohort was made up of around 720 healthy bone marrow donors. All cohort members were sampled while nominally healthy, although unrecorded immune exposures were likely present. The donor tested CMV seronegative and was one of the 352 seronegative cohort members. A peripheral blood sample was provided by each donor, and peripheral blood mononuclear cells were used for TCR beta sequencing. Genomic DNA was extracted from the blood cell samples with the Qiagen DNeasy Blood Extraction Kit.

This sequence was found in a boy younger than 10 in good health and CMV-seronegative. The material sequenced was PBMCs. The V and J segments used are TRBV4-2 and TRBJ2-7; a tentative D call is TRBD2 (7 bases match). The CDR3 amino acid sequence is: CASSQEGGLGFEQYF. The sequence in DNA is TGTGCCAGCAGCCAAGAGGGGGGGCTCGGCTTCGAGCAGTACTTC.